This TCR beta chain is drawn from a study of blood T cell repertoires in COVID-19. Study background: Samples representing acute and convalescent COVID-19 were sourced from the United States, Italy and Spain. From T cells, B-cell-depleted T cells, or PBMCs came the material, which was cDNA or gDNA.

The CDR3 runs to 14 residues. Per the germline V gene, CDR1 is PRHDT and CDR2 is FYEKMQ (reference sequence). J gave up 4 bases and V 5 bases, and 7 bases lay outside the gene matches. Per the authors' pipeline: Reference gene primer amplification in the assay estimated nucleated cell counts. Sequencing used immunoSEQ multiplex PCR; TCRdb keeps in-frame clones, though not all of them. From that table come the V and J calls and clone size; the DNA was used to work out D and trimming. The sample holds more than 65,000 clones; 80% to 85% are singletons and the top ten take 9% to 10%. The chain uses TRBV13 and TRBJ2-7; 8 bases are shared with TRBD2. The sample comprised peripheral blood. The receptor was derived from a woman aged 80 or over with acute or convalescent COVID-19. The CDR3 region has the DNA TGTGCCAGCAGCCTGAGCGGGGGACCGTACGAGCAGTACTTC. It specifies CASSLSGGPYEQYF.